This T cell receptor (beta chain) appears in the sequencing data of a study of OX40 agonist ivuxolimab in advanced cancers. Background on the study: Hepatocellular carcinoma, melanoma, renal cell or head and neck cancer occurred in dose-escalation patients. Previous treatment with anti-PD-1, anti-PD-L1 or anti-CTLA-4 therapy was allowed; 35% to 50% had received some.

The method was immunoSEQ multiplex PCR; TCRdb's version includes in-frame clones alone and lacks a portion of them. This sample has around 58,000 clones, with roughly 93% found just once. This CDR3 spans 13 amino acids. Per the germline V gene, CDR1 is SGHNT and CDR2 is YYREEE (reference sequence). V was pared by 4 bases and J by 4 bases, with 12 bases between. Study results and limitations: Among the lowest peripheral clonal expansion occurred in 0.1-3.0 mg/kg partial responders. The study found that CD8+ T cells averaged more expanded clones than CD4+.

Turning to this clone: The antigen is not known.

The input for sequencing was CD4+ or CD8+ T cells sorted from blood, taken in a trial of the OX40 agonist ivuxolimab. This sequence joins TRBV5-4 and TRBJ2-7; D assignment may be TRBD1 or TRBD2 (6 bases each). The clonotype originates from an adult with an advanced solid tumor such as melanoma, head and neck, liver or kidney cancer. DNA of the CDR3: TGTGCCAGCAGCCCCGGGGGCGGTTACGAGCAGTACTTC. This codes for CASSPGGGYEQYF.